This T cell receptor beta chain was profiled in a study of T cells after posttransplantation cyclophosphamide. Study-wide results and caveats: Later post-transplant blood repertoires were often dominated by donor CD8+ memory clones. Tissue-infiltrating T cells from skin or gut overlapped little with blood T cells. Recipient CMV seropositivity and CMV reactivation strongly tracked TRB clonality.

V was cut by 5 bases and J by 3 bases, with 7 bases left in between. In germline, CDR1 is LNHDA, CDR2 SQIVND (reference sequence). This CDR3 comprises 12 residues. This table comes from immunoSEQ multiplex PCR, and its TCRdb copy is limited to in-frame clones, with some not included. This repertoire holds several thousand clones, and none appear only once. Cyclophosphamide on days +3 and +4 followed busulfan-fludarabine conditioning and a marrow graft. This clone was observed at least ten times. Antigen unknown. The rearrangement links TRBV19 to TRBJ1-1; D unclear. The clonotype originates from a male patient between 50 and 60 years old who received an allogeneic stem cell transplant from an unrelated donor, was CMV-positive, and had acute GVHD only. Some T cells may be provided by the graft donor. The sample consisted of PBMCs, taken after allogeneic stem cell transplant with posttransplant cyclophosphamide. Here the CDR3 DNA reads TGTGCCAGTAGTCTCCGGGACACTGAAGCTTTCTTT. This encodes CASSLRDTEAFF.